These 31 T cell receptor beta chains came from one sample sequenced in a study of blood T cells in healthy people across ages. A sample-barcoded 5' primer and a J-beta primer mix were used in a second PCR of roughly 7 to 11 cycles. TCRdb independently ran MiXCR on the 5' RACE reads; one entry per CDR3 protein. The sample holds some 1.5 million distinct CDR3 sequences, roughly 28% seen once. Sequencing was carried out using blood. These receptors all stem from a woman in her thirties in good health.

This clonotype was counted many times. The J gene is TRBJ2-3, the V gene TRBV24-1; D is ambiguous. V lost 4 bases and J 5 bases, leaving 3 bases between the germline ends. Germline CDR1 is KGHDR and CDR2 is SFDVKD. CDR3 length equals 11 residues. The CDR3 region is CATSDQDTQYF. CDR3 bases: TGTGCCACCAGTGACCAAGATACGCAGTATTTT.

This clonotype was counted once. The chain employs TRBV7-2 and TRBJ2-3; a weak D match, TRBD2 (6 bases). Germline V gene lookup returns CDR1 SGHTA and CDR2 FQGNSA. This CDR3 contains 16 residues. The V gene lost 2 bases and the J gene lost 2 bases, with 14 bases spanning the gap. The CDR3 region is CASSLQLPGATDTQYF. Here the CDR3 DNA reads TGTGCCAGCAGCTTACAACTCCCGGGAGCCACAGATACGCAGTATTTT. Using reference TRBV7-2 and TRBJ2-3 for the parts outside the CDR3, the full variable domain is GAGVSQSPSNKVTEKGKDVELRCDPISGHTALYWYRQSLGQGLEFLIYFQGNSAPDKSGLPSDRFSAERTGGSVSTLTIQRTQQEDSAVYLCASSLQLPGATDTQYFGPGTRLTVL.

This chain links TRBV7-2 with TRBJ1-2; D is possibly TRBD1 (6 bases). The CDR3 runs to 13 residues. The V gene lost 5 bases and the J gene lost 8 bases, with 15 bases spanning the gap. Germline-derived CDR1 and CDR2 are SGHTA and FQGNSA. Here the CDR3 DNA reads TGTGCCAGCAGCGCCCGACAGGCGAGGGGCTACACCTTC. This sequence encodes CASSARQARGYTF.

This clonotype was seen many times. CDR3 sequence reads: CSVARLGAFSTDTQYF. CDR3 coding DNA: TGCAGCGTCGCCAGACTAGGGGCCTTTAGCACAGATACGCAGTATTTT. The chain carries TRBV29-1 and TRBJ2-3, with D possibly being TRBD2 (6 bases). The germline CDR1 and CDR2 sequences are SQVTM and ANQGSEA. The CDR3 covers 16 residues. Trimming cost V 6 bases and J 0 bases, with 19 bases left between them.

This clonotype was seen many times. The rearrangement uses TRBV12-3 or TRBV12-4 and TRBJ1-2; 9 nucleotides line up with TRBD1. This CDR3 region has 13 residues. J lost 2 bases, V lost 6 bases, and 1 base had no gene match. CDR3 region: CASRGTGNYGYTF. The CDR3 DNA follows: TGTGCCAGCAGAGGGACAGGGAACTATGGCTACACCTTC.

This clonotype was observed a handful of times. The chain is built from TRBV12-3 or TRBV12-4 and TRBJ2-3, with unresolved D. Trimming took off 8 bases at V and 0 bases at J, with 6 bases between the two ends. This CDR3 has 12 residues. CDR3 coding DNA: TGTGCCAGCGGGTTTAGCACAGATACGCAGTATTTT. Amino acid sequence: CASGFSTDTQYF.

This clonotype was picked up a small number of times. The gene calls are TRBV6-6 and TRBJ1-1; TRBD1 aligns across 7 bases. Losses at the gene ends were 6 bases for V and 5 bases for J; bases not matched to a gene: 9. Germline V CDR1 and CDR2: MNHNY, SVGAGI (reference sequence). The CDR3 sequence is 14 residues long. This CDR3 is CASRMRGGETEAFF. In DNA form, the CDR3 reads TGTGCCAGCAGAATGAGAGGGGGCGAGACTGAAGCTTTCTTT.

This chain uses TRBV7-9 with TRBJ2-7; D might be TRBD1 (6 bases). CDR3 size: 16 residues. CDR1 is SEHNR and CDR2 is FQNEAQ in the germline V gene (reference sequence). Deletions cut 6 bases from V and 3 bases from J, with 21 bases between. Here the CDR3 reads CASSNRPGQPHYEQYF. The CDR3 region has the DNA TGTGCCAGCAGTAACAGACCGGGACAACCCCACTACGAGCAGTACTTC.

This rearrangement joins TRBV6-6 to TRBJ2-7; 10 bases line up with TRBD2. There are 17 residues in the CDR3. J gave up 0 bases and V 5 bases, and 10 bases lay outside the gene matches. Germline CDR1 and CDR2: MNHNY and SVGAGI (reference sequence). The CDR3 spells CASSREGLAGASYEQYF. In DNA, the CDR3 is TGTGCCAGCAGTCGGGAGGGGCTAGCGGGGGCCTCCTACGAGCAGTACTTC.

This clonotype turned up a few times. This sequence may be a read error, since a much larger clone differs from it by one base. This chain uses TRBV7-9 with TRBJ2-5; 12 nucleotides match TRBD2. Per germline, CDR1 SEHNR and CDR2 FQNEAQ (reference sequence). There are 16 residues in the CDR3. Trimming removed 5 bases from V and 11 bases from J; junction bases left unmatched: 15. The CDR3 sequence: CASSPPGLAGYNEQYF. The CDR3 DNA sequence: TGTGCCAGCAGCCCCCCAGGACTAGCGGGGTACAATGAGCAGTACTTC.

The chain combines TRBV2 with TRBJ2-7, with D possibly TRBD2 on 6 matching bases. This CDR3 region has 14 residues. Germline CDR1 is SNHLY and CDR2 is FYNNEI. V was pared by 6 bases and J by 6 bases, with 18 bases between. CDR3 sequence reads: CASSLGGSISEQYF. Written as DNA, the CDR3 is TGTGCCAGCAGCCTAGGAGGGTCGATATCCGAGCAGTACTTC.

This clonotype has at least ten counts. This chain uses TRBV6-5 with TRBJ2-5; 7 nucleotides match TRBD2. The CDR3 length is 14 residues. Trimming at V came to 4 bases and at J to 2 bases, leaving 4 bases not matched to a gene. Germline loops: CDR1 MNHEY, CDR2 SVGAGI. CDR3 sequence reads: CASSSRTRQETQYF. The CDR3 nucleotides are TGTGCCAGCAGTTCCCGGACTAGGCAAGAGACCCAGTACTTC.

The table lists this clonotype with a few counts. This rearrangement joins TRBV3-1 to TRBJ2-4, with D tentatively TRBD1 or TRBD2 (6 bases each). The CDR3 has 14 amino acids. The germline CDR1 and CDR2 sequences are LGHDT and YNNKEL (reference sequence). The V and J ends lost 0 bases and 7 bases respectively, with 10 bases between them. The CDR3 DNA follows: TGTGCCAGCAGCCAAGAAAGGGGGAGGAACATTCAGTACTTC. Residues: CASSQERGRNIQYF. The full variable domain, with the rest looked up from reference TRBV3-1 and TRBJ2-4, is DTAVSQTPKYLVTQMGNDKSIKCEQNLGHDTMYWYKQDSKKFLKIMFSYNNKELIINETVPNRFSPKSPDKAHLNLHINSLELGDSAVYFCASSQERGRNIQYFGAGTRLSVL.

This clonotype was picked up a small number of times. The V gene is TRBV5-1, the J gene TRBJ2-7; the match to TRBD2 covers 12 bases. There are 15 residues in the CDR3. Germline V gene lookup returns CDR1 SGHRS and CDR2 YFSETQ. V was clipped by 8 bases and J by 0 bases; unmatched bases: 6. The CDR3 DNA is TGCGCCAGTGGACTAGCGGGGACAAACTCCTACGAGCAGTACTTC. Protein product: CASGLAGTNSYEQYF. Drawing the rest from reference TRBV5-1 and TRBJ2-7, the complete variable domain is KAGVTQTPRYLIKTRGQQVTLSCSPISGHRSVSWYQQTPGQGLQFLFEYFSETQRNKGNFPGRFSGRQFSNSRSEMNVSTLELGDSALYLCASGLAGTNSYEQYFGPGTRLTVT.

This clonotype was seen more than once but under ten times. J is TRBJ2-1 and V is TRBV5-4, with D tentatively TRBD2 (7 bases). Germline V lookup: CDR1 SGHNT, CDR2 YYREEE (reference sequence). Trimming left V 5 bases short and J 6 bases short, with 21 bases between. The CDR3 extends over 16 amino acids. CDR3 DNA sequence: TGTGCCAGCAGTTATCCCCCTCGGGGAGGGGGCAATGAGCAGTTCTTC. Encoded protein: CASSYPPRGGGNEQFF.

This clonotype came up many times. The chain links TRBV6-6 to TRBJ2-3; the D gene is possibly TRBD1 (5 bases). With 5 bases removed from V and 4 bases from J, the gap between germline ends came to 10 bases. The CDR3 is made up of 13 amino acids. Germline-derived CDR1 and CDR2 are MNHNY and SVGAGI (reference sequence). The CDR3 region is CASSPRVADTQYF. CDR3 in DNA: TGTGCCAGCAGTCCCAGGGTCGCAGATACGCAGTATTTT.

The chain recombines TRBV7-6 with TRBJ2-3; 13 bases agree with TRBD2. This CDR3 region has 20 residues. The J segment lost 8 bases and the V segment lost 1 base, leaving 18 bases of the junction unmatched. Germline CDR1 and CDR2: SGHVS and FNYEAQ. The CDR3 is CASSLVLRGLTSGGAFTQYF. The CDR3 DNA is TGTGCCAGCAGCTTAGTCCTCAGGGGGCTTACTAGCGGGGGGGCCTTTACGCAGTATTTT.

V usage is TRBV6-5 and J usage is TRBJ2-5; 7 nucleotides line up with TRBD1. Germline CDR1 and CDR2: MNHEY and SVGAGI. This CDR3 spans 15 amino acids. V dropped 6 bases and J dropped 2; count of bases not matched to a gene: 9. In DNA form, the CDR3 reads TGTGCCAGCAGCCGGACAGGAGCACCTCAAGAGACCCAGTACTTC. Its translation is CASSRTGAPQETQYF.

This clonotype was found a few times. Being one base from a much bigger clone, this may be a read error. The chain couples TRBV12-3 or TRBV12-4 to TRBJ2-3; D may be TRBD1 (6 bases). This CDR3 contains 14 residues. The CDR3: CASSFRGLTDAQYF. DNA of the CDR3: TGTGCCAGCAGTTTTAGGGGGTTGACAGATGCGCAGTATTTT.

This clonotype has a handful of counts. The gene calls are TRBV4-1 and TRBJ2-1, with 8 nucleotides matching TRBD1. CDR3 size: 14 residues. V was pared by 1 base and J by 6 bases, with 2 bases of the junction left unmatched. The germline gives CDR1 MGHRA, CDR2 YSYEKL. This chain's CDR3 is CASSQGQGSNEQFF. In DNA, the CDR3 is TGCGCCAGCAGCCAAGGACAGGGGAGCAATGAGCAGTTCTTC.

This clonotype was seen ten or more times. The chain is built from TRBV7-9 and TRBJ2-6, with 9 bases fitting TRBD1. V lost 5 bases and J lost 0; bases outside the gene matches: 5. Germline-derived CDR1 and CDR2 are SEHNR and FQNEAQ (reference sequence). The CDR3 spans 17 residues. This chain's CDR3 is CASSPRTGASGANVLTF. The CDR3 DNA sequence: TGTGCCAGCAGCCCAAGGACAGGGGCCTCTGGGGCCAACGTCCTGACTTTC.

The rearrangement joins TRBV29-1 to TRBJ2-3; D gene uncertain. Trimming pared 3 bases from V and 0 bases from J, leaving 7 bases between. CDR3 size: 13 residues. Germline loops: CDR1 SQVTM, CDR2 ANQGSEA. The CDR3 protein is CSVDSQSTDTQYF. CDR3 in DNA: TGCAGCGTTGACAGCCAGAGCACAGATACGCAGTATTTT.

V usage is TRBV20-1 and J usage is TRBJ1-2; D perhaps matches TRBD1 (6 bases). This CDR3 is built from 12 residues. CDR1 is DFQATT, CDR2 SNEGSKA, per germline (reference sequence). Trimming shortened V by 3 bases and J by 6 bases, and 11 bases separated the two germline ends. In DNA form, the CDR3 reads TGCAGTGCTAGCCGACAGGTCAATGGCTACACCTTC. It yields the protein CSASRQVNGYTF.

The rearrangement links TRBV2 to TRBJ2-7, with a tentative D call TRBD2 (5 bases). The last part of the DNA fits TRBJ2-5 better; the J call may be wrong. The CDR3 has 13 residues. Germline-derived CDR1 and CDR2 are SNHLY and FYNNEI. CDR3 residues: CASERTPAGTQYF. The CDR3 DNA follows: TGTGCCAGCGAACGGACTCCGGCGGGGACCCAGTACTTC.

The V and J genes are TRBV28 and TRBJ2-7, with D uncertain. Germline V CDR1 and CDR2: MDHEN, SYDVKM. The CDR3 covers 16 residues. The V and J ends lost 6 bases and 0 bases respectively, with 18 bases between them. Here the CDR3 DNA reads TGTGCCAGCAGAACCCCTCTAGGGTTAAGCTCCTACGAGCAGTACTTC. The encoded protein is CASRTPLGLSSYEQYF.

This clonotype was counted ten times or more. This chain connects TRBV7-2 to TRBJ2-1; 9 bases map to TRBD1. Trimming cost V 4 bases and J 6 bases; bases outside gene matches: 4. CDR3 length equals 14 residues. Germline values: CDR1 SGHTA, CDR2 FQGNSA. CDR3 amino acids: CASSSGTGLNEQFF. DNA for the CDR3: TGTGCCAGCAGCTCCGGGACAGGGCTCAATGAGCAGTTCTTC.

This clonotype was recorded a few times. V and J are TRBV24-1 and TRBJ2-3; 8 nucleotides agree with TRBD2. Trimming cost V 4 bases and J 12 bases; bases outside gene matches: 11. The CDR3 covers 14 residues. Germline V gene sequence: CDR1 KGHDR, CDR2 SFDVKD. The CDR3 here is CATSDPGGALSQYF. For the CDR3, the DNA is TGTGCCACCAGTGACCCCGGGGGGGCGCTTTCCCAGTATTTT.

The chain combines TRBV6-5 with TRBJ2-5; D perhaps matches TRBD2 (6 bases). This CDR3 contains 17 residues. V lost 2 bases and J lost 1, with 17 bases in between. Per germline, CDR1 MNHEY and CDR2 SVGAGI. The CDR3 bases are TGTGCCAGCAGTTACAACCCCCGCCCGGGACTCCAAGAGACCCAGTACTTC. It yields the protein CASSYNPRPGLQETQYF.

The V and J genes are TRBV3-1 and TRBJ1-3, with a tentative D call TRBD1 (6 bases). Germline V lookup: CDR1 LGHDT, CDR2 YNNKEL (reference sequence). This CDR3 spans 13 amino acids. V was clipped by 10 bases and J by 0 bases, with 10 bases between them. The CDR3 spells CATTGSSGNTIYF. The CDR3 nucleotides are TGTGCCACCACAGGGTCCTCTGGAAACACCATATATTTT.

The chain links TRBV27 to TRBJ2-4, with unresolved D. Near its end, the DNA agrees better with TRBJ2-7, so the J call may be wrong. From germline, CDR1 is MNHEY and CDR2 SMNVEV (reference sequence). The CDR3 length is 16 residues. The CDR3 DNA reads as TGTGCCAGCAGGCCCGATTTGGGCTCTGGAATCTACGAGCAGTACTTC. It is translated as CASRPDLGSGIYEQYF.

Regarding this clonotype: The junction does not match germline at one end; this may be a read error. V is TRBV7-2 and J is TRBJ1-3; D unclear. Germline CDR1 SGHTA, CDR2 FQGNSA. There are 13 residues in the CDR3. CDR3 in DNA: TGTGCCAACAGCTCCGGGTTGCGAAACACCATATATTTT. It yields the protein CANSSGLRNTIYF.